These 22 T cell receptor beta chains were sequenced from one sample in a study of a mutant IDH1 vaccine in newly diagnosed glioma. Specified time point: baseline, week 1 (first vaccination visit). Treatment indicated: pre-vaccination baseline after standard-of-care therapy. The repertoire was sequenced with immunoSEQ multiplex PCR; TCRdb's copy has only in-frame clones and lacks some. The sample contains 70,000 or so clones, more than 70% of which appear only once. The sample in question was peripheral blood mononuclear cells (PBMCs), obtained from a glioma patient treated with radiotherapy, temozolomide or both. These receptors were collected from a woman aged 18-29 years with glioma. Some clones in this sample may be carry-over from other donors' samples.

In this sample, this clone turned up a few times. The chain's CDR3 is CASSRDSFIGEKLFF. CDR3 nucleotide sequence: TGTGCCAGCAGCCGGGACTCCTTTATCGGTGAAAAACTGTTTTTT. The V and J genes are TRBV9 and TRBJ1-4, with TRBD1 as a possible D gene (5 bases). CDR1 and CDR2 (germline): SGDLS, YYNGEE. The CDR3 runs to 15 residues. Trimming shortened V by 4 bases and J by 7 bases, and 17 bases separated the two germline ends.

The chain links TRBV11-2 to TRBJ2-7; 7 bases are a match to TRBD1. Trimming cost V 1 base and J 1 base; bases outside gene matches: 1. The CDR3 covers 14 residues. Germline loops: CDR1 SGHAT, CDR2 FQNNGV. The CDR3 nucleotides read TGTGCCAGCAGCTTAGCGGGACAGTCCTACGAGCAGTACTTC. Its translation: CASSLAGQSYEQYF.

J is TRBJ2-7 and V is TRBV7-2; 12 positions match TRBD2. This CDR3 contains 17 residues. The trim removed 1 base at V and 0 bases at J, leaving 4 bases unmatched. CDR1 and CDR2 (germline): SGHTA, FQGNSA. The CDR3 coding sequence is TGTGCCAGCAGCTTAGTACCGACTAGCGGGAGCTCCTACGAGCAGTACTTC. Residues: CASSLVPTSGSSYEQYF.

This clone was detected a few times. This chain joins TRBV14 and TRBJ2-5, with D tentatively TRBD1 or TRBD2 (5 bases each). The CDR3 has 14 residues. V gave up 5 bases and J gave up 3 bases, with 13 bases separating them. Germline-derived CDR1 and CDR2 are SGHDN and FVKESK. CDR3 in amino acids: CASSEGPKKETQYF. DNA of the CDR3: TGTGCCAGCAGCGAGGGACCAAAAAAAGAGACCCAGTACTTC.

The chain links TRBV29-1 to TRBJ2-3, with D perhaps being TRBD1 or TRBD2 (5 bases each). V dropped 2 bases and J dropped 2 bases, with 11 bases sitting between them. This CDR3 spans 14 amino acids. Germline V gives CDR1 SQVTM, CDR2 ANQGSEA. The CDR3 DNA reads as TGCAGCGTTGAAAGAGGGGCCCTCACAGATACGCAGTATTTT. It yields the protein CSVERGALTDTQYF.

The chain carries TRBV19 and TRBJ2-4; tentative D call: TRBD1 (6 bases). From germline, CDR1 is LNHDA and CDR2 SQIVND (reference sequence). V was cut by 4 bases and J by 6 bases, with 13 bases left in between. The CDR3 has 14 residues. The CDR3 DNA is TGTGCCAGTAGTAACCGGGACACCGGAAACATTCAGTACTTC. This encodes CASSNRDTGNIQYF.

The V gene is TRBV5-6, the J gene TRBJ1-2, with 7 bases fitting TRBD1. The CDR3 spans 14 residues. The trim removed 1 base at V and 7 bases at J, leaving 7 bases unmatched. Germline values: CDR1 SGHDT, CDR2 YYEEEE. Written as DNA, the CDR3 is TGTGCCAGCAGCTTGAGGGGGCTCCTCTCTGGCTACACCTTC. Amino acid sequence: CASSLRGLLSGYTF.

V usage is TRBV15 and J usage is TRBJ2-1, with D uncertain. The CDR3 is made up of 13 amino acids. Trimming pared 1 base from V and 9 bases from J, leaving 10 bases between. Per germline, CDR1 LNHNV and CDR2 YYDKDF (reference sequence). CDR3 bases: TGTGCCACCAGCAGAGCGAGAGGAAGTGAGCAGTTCTTC. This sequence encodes CATSRARGSEQFF.

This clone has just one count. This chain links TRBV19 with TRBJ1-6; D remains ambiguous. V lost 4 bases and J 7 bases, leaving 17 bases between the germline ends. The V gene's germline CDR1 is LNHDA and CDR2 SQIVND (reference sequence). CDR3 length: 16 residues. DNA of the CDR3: TGTGCCAGTAGTAAGGACGCCCCGTATCTCAATTCACCCCTCCACTTT. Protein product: CASSKDAPYLNSPLHF.

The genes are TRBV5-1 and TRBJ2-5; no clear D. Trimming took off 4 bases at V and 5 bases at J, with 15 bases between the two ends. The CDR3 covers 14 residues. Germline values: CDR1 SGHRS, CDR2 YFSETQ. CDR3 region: CASSPLDGSETQYF. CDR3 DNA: TGCGCCAGCAGCCCTCTGGACGGGTCGGAGACCCAGTACTTC.

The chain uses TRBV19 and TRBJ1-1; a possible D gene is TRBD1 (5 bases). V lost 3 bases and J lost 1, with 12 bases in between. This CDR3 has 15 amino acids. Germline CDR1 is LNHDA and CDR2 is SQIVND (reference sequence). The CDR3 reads CASSIQAGTNTEAFF. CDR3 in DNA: TGTGCCAGTAGTATTCAGGCAGGGACGAACACTGAAGCTTTCTTT. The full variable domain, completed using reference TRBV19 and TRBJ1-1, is DGGITQSPKYLFRKEGQNVTLSCEQNLNHDAMYWYRQDPGQGLRLIYYSQIVNDFQKGDIAEGYSVSREKKESFPLTVTSAQKNPTAFYLCASSIQAGTNTEAFFGQGTRLTVV.

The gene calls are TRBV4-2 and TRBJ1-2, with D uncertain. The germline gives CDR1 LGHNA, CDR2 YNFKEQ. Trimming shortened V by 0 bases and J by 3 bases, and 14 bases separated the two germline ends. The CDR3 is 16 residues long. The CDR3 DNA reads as TGTGCCAGCAGCCAAGAGTTGCGGGGTTTTGACTATGGCTACACCTTC. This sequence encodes CASSQELRGFDYGYTF.

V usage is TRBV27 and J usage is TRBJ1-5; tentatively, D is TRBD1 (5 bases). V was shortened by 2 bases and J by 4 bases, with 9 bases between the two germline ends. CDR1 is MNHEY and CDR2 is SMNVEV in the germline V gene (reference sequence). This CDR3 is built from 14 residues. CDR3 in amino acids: CASSLQGMNQPQHF. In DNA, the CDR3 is TGTGCCAGCAGTTTACAGGGTATGAATCAGCCCCAGCATTTT.

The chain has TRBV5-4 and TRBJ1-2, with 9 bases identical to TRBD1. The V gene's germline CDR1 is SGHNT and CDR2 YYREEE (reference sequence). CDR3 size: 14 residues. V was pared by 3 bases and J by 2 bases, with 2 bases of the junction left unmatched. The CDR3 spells CASSWTGENYGYTF. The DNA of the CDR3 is TGTGCCAGCAGCTGGACAGGGGAGAACTATGGCTACACCTTC.

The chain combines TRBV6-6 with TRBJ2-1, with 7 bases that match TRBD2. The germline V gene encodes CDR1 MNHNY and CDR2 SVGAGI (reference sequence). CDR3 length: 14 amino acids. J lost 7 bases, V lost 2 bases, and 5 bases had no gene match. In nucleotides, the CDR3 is TGTGCCAGCAGTTACGAACTAGCGATAAATGAGCAGTTCTTC. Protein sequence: CASSYELAINEQFF.

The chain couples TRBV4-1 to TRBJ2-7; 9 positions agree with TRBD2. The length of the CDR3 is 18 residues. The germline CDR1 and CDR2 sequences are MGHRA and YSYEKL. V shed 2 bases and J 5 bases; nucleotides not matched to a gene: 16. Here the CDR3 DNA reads TGCGCCAGCAGCCAACCGGGTGTGGCGGGAGGGCCAGACCACGAGCAGTACTTC. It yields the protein CASSQPGVAGGPDHEQYF.

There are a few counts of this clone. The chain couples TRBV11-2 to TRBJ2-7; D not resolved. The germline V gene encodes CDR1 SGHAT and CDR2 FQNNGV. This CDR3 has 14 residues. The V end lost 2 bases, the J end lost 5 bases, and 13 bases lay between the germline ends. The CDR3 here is CASSLLPLGNEQYF. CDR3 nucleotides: TGTGCCAGCAGCTTACTCCCCCTGGGGAACGAGCAGTACTTC.

The CDR3 nucleotides read TGCAGCGTTGGTGGGGCATTCTTTAAGGCTGAAGCTTTCTTT. Amino acids: CSVGGAFFKAEAFF. The chain recombines TRBV29-1 with TRBJ1-1; tentatively, D is TRBD1 (5 bases). V shed 4 bases and J shed 6 bases, with 18 bases lying between them. The CDR3 spans 14 residues. In germline, CDR1 is SQVTM, CDR2 ANQGSEA.

The CDR3 spells CASSLWGAGQKGNTIYF. The CDR3 DNA reads TGCGCCAGCAGCTTGTGGGGGGCAGGCCAAAAGGGAAACACCATATATTTT. The chain uses TRBV5-1 and TRBJ1-3; D perhaps matches TRBD1 (6 bases). The V gene lost 1 base and the J gene lost 4 bases, with 18 bases spanning the gap. The CDR3 spans 17 residues. Germline V gives CDR1 SGHRS, CDR2 YFSETQ.

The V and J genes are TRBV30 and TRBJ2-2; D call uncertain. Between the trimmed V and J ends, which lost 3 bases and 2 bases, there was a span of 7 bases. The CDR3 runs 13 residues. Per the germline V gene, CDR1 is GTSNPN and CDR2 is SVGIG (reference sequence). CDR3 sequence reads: CAWRDLNTGELFF. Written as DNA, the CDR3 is TGTGCCTGGAGGGACCTTAACACCGGGGAGCTGTTTTTT. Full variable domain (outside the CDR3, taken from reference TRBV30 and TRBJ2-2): SQTIHQWPATLVQPVGSPLSLECTVEGTSNPNLYWYRQAAGRGLQLLFYSVGIGQISSEVPQNLSASRPQDRQFILSSKKLLLSDSGFYLCAWRDLNTGELFFGEGSRLTVL.

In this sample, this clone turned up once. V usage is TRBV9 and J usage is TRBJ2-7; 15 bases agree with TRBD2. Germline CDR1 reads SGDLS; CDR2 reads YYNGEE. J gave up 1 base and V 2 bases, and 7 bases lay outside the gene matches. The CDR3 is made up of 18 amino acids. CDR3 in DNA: TGTGCCAGCAGCGTTGGACTAGCGGGAGGGCCCCTTTCCTACGAGCAGTACTTC. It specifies CASSVGLAGGPLSYEQYF.

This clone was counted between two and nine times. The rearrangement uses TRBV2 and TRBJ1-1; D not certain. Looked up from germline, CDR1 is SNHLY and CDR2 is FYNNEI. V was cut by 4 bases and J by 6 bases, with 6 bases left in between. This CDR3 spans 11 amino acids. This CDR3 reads CASSGGPEAFF. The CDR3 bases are TGTGCCAGCAGTGGTGGCCCTGAAGCTTTCTTT.